This T cell receptor beta chain was identified during a study of T-cell reconstitution after alpha-beta-depleted transplantation in children. Molecular barcoding with unique molecular identifiers was used for the TCRbeta library. A single record per CDR3 protein comes from TCRdb applying MiXCR to the PCR reads. The sample carries approximately 490,000 distinct CDR3 sequences, roughly a tenth recorded once. This CDR3 is 17 amino acids long. V dropped 1 base and J dropped 0 bases, with 13 bases sitting between them. Germline CDR1 SGHDN, CDR2 FVKESK. At least ten counts were recorded for this clonotype. The genes are TRBV14 and TRBJ2-1; perhaps TRBD1 as D (6 bases). The receptor comes from a child between 2 and 9 years old with inherited bone marrow failure, due to receive a stem cell transplant. Sequencing used PBMCs, obtained before TCRalphabeta/CD19-depleted stem cell transplant. In DNA form, the CDR3 reads TGTGCCAGCAGCCAAGTTATTGTGGACAGCTCCTACAATGAGCAGTTCTTC. Its translation is CASSQVIVDSSYNEQFF. The variable domain in full, with the rest retrieved from reference TRBV14 and TRBJ2-1, is EAGVTQFPSHSVIEKGQTVTLRCDPISGHDNLYWYRRVMGKEIKFLLHFVKESKQDESGMPNNRFLAERTGGTYSTLKVQPAELEDSGVYFCASSQVIVDSSYNEQFFGPGTRLTVL.